This TCR beta chain was captured by sequencing in a study of T cells in Graves' hyperthyroidism and ophthalmopathy. The CDR3 covers 16 residues. The V gene end was trimmed by 3 bases and the J gene end by 6 bases; junction bases not matched to a gene: 10. Germline values: CDR1 SGHRS, CDR2 YFSETQ. Authors of the study amplified TCR beta CDR3 regions from RNA transcripts. The primer set for the first-round RT-PCR of the TCR CDR3 was HTBI. TCRdb analysed the multiplex PCR reads with MiXCR anew, one entry per CDR3 protein. This table has 600,000 or so distinct CDR3 sequences, around 13% appearing once. This clonotype has a count of ten or more. Ophthalmopathy patients had Clinical Activity Score at least 3, NOSPECS grade at least 4, duration under 3 months. Patients showing uncontrolled infection, other autoimmune disease, pregnancy or lactation were ineligible.

The clonotype comes from a woman aged 45-65 years with Graves' ophthalmopathy. This rearrangement joins TRBV5-1 to TRBJ2-1, with TRBD2 matching 9 bases. Sequencing was carried out using blood. CDR3 DNA: TGCGCCAGCAGCTCTCCTTTAGCGGGAGCGGGCAATGAGCAGTTCTTC. It codes for CASSSPLAGAGNEQFF.